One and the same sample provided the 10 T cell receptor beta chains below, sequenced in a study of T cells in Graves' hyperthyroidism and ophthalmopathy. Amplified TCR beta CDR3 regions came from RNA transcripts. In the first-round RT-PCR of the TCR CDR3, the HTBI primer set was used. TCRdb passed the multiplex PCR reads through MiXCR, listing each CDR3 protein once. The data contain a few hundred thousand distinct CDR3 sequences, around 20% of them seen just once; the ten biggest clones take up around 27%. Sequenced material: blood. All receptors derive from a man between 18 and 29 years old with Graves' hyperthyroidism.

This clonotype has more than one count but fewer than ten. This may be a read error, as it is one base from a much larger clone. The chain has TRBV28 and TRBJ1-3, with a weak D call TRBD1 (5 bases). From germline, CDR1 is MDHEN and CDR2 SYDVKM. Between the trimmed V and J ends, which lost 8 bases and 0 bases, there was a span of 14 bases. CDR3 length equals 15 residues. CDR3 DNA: TGTGCCAGCGGTGAGACGGGGACCTCTGGAAACACCATATATTTT. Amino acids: CASGETGTSGNTIYF.

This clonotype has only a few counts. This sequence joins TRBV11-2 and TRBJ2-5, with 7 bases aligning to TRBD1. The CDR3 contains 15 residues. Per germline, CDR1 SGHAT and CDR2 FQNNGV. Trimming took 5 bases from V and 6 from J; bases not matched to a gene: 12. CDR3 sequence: CASSPLRGWWKTQYF. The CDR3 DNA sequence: TGTGCCAGCAGCCCCCTCAGGGGGTGGTGGAAGACCCAGTACTTC.

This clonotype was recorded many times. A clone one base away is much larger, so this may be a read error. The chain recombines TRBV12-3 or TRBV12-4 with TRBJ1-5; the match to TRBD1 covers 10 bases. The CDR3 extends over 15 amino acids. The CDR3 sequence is CASKMDRGTNQPRHF. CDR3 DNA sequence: TGTGCCAGCAAGATGGACAGGGGGACCAATCAGCCCCGGCATTTT.

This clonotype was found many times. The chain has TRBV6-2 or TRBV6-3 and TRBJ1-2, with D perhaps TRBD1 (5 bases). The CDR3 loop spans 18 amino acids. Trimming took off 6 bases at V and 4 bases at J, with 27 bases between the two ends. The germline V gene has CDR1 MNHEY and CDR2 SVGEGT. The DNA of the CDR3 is TGTGCCAGCAGGGGAAGGGGTTTTAGATCGATCATGCGCTATGGCTACACCTTC. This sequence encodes CASRGRGFRSIMRYGYTF.

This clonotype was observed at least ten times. The CDR3 sequence: CASSIGQGGYGYTF. The CDR3 region has the DNA TGTGCCAGCAGCATTGGACAGGGTGGCTATGGCTACACCTTC. This sequence joins TRBV5-6 and TRBJ1-2; 8 positions match TRBD1. This CDR3 comprises 14 residues. The V gene's germline CDR1 is SGHDT and CDR2 YYEEEE. Trimming removed 4 bases from V and 4 bases from J; junction bases left unmatched: 6.

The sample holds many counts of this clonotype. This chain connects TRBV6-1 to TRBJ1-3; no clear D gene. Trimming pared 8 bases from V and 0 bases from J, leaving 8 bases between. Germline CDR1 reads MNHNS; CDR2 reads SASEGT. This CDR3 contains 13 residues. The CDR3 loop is CASLHPSGNTIYF. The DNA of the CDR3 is TGTGCCAGCCTCCACCCCTCTGGAAACACCATATATTTT.

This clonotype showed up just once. CDR3 loop: CASRPGTGYSYEQYF. CDR3 coding DNA: TGTGCCAGCAGGCCCGGGACAGGGTACTCCTACGAGCAGTACTTC. The chain links TRBV7-8 to TRBJ2-7, with 9 bases lining up with TRBD1. The V gene end was trimmed by 6 bases and the J gene end by 0 bases; junction bases not matched to a gene: 6. The CDR3 runs 15 residues. In germline, CDR1 is SGHVS, CDR2 FQNEAQ.

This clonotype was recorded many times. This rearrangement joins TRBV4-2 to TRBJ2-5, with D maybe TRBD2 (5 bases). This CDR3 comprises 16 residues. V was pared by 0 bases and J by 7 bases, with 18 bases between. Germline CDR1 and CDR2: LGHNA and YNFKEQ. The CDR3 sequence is CASSQDNEPERATQYF. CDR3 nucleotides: TGTGCCAGCAGCCAAGATAACGAGCCCGAGAGGGCGACCCAGTACTTC.

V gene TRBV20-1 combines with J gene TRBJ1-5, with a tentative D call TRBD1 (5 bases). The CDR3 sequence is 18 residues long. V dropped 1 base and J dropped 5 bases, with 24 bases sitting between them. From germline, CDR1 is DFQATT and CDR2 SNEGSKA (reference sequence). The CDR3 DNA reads TGCAGTGCTAGAGTTGGTCGAGACCGGGACGGCTTTCATCAGCCCCAGCATTTT. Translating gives CSARVGRDRDGFHQPQHF.

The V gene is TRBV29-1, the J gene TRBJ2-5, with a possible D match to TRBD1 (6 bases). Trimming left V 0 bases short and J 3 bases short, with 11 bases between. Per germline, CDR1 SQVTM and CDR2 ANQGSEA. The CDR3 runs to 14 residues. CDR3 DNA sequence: TGCAGCGTTGAAGAGGGGGCGGTAAAAGAGACCCAGTACTTC. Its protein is CSVEEGAVKETQYF.